Listed here are 8 T cell receptor beta chains from one sample, sequenced in a study of molecular identifiers for immune sequencing clone quantification. From the PCR reads, TCRdb called clonotypes with MiXCR, one entry per CDR3 protein. Of some 580,000 distinct CDR3 sequences in the sample, 25% were seen once. Sample: naive CD8+ T cells from blood, with Jurkat cell RNA spiked in. Subset meaning: FACS-sorted CD8+CD4-CCR7+CD45RA+ naive T cells. These TCRs come from a human donor in good health. Some libraries in this study had Jurkat cell RNA spiked in.

This clonotype was counted many times. The chain recombines TRBV29-1 with TRBJ2-1; unclear D gene. V lost 4 bases and J 9 bases, leaving 7 bases between the germline ends. CDR1 SQVTM and CDR2 ANQGSEA come from the germline V gene. There are 10 residues in the CDR3. The CDR3 DNA reads TGCAGCGTTGCTATAGGTGAGCAGTTCTTC. Its translation is CSVAIGEQFF.

This clonotype was picked up many times. The chain joins TRBV12-3 or TRBV12-4 to TRBJ2-7; a possible D gene is TRBD1 (5 bases). The CDR3 has 12 amino acids. With 9 bases removed from V and 3 bases from J, the gap between germline ends came to 12 bases. In DNA, the CDR3 is TGTGCCAGTAGTCCGGACAACTACGAGCAGTACTTC. It codes for CASSPDNYEQYF.

This chain connects TRBV4-3 to TRBJ1-3; D remains ambiguous. Trimming shortened V by 8 bases and J by 4 bases, and 18 bases separated the two germline ends. Germline values: CDR1 LGHNA, CDR2 YSLEER. The CDR3 contains 15 residues. CDR3 sequence: CASGRVRLGGNTIYF. CDR3 nucleotides: TGCGCCAGCGGTCGGGTCAGATTAGGGGGAAACACCATATATTTT.

The rearrangement joins TRBV6-5 to TRBJ1-6, with D possibly matching TRBD1 (5 bases). Germline lookup yields CDR1 MNHEY and CDR2 SVGAGI. Trimming stripped 2 bases from V and 8 bases from J, with 10 bases between. This CDR3 region has 14 residues. The CDR3 sequence: CASSYGGMHSPLHF. DNA for the CDR3: TGTGCCAGCAGTTACGGGGGGATGCATTCACCCCTCCACTTT.

In this sample, this clonotype turned up a few times. The gene calls are TRBV4-3 and TRBJ1-1; D is perhaps TRBD1 (5 bases). Per germline, CDR1 LGHNA and CDR2 YSLEER. Trimming took 4 bases from V and 4 from J, leaving 16 bases between them. CDR3 length: 15 residues. CDR3 region: CASSLSRDPRTEAFF. Written as DNA, the CDR3 is TGCGCCAGCAGCCTCTCCCGGGACCCACGCACTGAAGCTTTCTTT.

This clonotype was picked up many times. This rearrangement joins TRBV6-2 or TRBV6-3 to TRBJ1-1; tentative D call: TRBD1 (5 bases). Trimming pared 1 base from V and 4 bases from J, leaving 10 bases between. Per the germline V gene, CDR1 is MNHEY and CDR2 is SVGEGT. This CDR3 spans 14 amino acids. DNA for the CDR3: TGTGCCAGCAGTTACTGGGCAGGGCCCACTGAAGCTTTCTTT. This translates into CASSYWAGPTEAFF.

In the case of this clonotype: The CDR3 ends on some other residue instead of the conserved phenylalanine or tryptophan, so this is likely a read error. This chain joins TRBV12-3 or TRBV12-4 and TRBJ1-5; 8 bases agree with TRBD1. V lost 6 bases, J lost 2 bases, and 3 bases stayed unmatched. The CDR3 runs 14 residues. The DNA of the CDR3 is TGTGCCAGCAGCCTGGGACAGGGCAATCAGCCCCAGCATCTT. Amino acid sequence: CASSLGQGNQPQHL.

This clonotype was recorded at least ten times. The V gene is TRBV7-9, the J gene TRBJ2-3; 7 bases map to TRBD2. V was clipped by 4 bases and J by 2 bases; unmatched bases: 12. The germline V gene has CDR1 SEHNR and CDR2 FQNEAQ (reference sequence). This CDR3 has 17 residues. CDR3 bases: TGTGCCAGCAGCTCCCCCTGGGCTAGCGGTAACACAGATACGCAGTATTTT. This encodes CASSSPWASGNTDTQYF.